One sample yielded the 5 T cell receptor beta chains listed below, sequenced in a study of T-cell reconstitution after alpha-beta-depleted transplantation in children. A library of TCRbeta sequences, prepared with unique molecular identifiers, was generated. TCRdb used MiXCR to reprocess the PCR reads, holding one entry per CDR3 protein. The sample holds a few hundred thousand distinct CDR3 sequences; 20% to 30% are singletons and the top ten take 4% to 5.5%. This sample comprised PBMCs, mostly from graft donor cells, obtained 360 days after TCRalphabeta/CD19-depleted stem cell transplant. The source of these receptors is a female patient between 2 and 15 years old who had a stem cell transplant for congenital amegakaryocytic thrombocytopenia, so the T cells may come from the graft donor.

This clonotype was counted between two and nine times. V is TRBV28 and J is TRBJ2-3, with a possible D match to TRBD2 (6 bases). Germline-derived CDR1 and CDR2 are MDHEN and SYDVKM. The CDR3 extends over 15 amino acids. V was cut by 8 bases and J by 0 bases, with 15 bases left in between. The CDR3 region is CASGGGARSTDTQYF. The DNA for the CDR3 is TGTGCCAGCGGAGGAGGGGCGCGAAGCACAGATACGCAGTATTTT.

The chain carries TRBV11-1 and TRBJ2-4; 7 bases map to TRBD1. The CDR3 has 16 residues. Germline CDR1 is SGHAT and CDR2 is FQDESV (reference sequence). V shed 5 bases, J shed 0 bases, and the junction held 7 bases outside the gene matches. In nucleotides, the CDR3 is TGTGCCAGCAGCCCTGGACAGGTTCTAGCCAAAAACATTCAGTACTTC. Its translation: CASSPGQVLAKNIQYF.

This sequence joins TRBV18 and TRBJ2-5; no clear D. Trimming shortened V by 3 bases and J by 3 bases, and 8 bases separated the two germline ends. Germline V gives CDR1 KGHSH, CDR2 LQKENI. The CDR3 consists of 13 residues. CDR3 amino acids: CASSPRGKETQYF. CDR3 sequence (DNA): TGTGCCAGCTCACCTCGAGGAAAAGAGACCCAGTACTTC.

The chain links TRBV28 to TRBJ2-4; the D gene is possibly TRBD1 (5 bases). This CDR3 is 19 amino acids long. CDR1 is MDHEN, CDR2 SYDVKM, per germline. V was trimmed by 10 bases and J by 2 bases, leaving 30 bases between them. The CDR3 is CATKVGPDNMDLPKNIQYF. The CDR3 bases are TGTGCCACCAAGGTCGGCCCGGACAATATGGATCTACCCAAAAACATTCAGTACTTC.

The CDR3 reads CASTKDRGHLADSPLHF. The CDR3 DNA reads TGTGCCAGCACTAAGGACAGGGGGCATCTTGCGGATTCACCCCTCCACTTT. The chain has TRBV12-3 or TRBV12-4 and TRBJ1-6, with 11 bases that match TRBD1. Germline trimming cut 7 bases from V and 8 bases from J; bases unmatched to any gene: 13. The CDR3 sequence is 17 residues long.